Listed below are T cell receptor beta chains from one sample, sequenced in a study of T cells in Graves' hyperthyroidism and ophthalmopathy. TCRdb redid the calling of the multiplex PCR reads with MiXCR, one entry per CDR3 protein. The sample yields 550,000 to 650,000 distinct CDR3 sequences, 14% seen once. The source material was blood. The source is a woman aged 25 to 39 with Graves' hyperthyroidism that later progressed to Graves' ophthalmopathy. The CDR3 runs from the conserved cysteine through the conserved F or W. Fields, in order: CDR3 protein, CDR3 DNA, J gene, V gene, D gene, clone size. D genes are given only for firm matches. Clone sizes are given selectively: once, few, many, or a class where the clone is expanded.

CDR3aa: CASSQVVLGSYEQYF; CDR3nt: TGCGCCAGCAGCCAAGTCGTGCTCGGATCCTACGAGCAGTACTTC; j_gene: TRBJ2-7; v_gene: TRBV4-1; d_gene: NA; abundance: many
CDR3aa: CASSIVGQGNGANVLTF; CDR3nt: TGTGCCAGTAGTATTGTCGGACAGGGTAACGGGGCCAACGTCCTGACTTTC; j_gene: TRBJ2-6; v_gene: TRBV19; d_gene: TRBD1; abundance: NA
CDR3aa: CASSLGLAAEQYF; CDR3nt: TGTGCCAGCAGCCTGGGACTAGCGGCCGAGCAGTACTTC; j_gene: TRBJ2-7; v_gene: TRBV12-3/TRBV12-4; d_gene: TRBD2; abundance: many
CDR3aa: CASSTKTGDYEQYF; CDR3nt: TGTGCCAGTAGTACCAAGACAGGGGACTACGAGCAGTACTTC; j_gene: TRBJ2-7; v_gene: TRBV19; d_gene: TRBD1; abundance: few
CDR3aa: CASSPIFGQANTGELFF; CDR3nt: TGTGCCAGCAGCCCTATCTTTGGCCAGGCGAACACCGGGGAGCTGTTTTTT; j_gene: TRBJ2-2; v_gene: TRBV12-3/TRBV12-4; d_gene: NA; abundance: many
CDR3aa: CASSPLGRIETQYF; CDR3nt: TGTGCCAGCTCACCCCTCGGCCGGATAGAGACCCAGTACTTC; j_gene: TRBJ2-5; v_gene: TRBV18; d_gene: NA; abundance: many
CDR3aa: CASSVGGTASSPLHF; CDR3nt: TGTGCCAGCAGCGTAGGAGGGACAGCCAGCTCACCCCTCCACTTT; j_gene: TRBJ1-6; v_gene: TRBV7-9; d_gene: TRBD1; abundance: many
CDR3aa: CASSSGGTSGRGGYNEQFF; CDR3nt: TGTGCCAGCAGCTCCGGGGGTACTAGCGGGAGGGGAGGATACAATGAGCAGTTCTTC; j_gene: TRBJ2-1; v_gene: TRBV7-2; d_gene: TRBD2; abundance: NA
CDR3aa: CASSKEGWTEASF; CDR3nt: TGTGCCAGTAGTAAGGAGGGGTGGACTGAAGCTTCCTTT; j_gene: TRBJ1-1; v_gene: TRBV19; d_gene: NA; abundance: few
CDR3aa: CASSFYGAPGQFF; CDR3nt: TGTGCCAGCAGCTTTTACGGAGCGCCGGGGCAGTTCTTC; j_gene: TRBJ2-1; v_gene: TRBV7-3; d_gene: NA; abundance: many
CDR3aa: CSARLGTGYTF; CDR3nt: TGCAGTGCTAGATTGGGGACTGGCTACACCTTC; j_gene: TRBJ1-2; v_gene: TRBV20-1; d_gene: NA; abundance: few
CDR3aa: CASSPPFGDYSGNTIYF; CDR3nt: TGTGCCAGCTCACCACCCTTCGGAGATTACTCTGGAAACACCATATATTTT; j_gene: TRBJ1-3; v_gene: TRBV18; d_gene: NA; abundance: NA
CDR3aa: CASRESYEQYF; CDR3nt: TGTGCCAGCAGGGAGTCATACGAGCAGTACTTC; j_gene: TRBJ2-7; v_gene: TRBV27; d_gene: NA; abundance: many
CDR3aa: CASKRGETEAFF; CDR3nt: TGTGCCAGCAAAAGGGGGGAAACTGAAGCTTTCTTT; j_gene: TRBJ1-1; v_gene: TRBV27; d_gene: NA; abundance: many
CDR3aa: CASSQDRGEGEQFF; CDR3nt: TGCGCCAGCAGCCAAGATCGGGGGGAAGGTGAGCAGTTCTTC; j_gene: TRBJ2-1; v_gene: TRBV4-1; d_gene: TRBD2; abundance: few
CDR3aa: CASSTGQSGGYTF; CDR3nt: TGTGCCAGCAGCACGGGACAGTCGGGTGGCTACACCTTC; j_gene: TRBJ1-2; v_gene: TRBV11-2; d_gene: TRBD1; abundance: NA
CDR3aa: CASSLEGSVGNNQPQHF; CDR3nt: TGTGCCAGCAGCTTAGAAGGGTCAGTGGGGAACAATCAGCCCCAGCATTTT; j_gene: TRBJ1-5; v_gene: TRBV7-8; d_gene: NA; abundance: NA
CDR3aa: CAWRLQGSGEAFF; CDR3nt: TGTGCCTGGAGGCTTCAGGGGTCGGGTGAAGCTTTCTTT; j_gene: TRBJ1-1; v_gene: TRBV30; d_gene: NA; abundance: many
CDR3aa: CSAGGLPQETQYF; CDR3nt: TGCAGTGCTGGAGGACTACCCCAAGAGACCCAGTACTTC; j_gene: TRBJ2-5; v_gene: TRBV20-1; d_gene: NA; abundance: few
CDR3aa: CASSSLGTGANNEQFF; CDR3nt: TGTGCCAGCAGCTCCCTCGGGACAGGGGCTAACAATGAGCAGTTCTTC; j_gene: TRBJ2-1; v_gene: TRBV11-2; d_gene: TRBD1; abundance: many
CDR3aa: CAISAGTWGETQYF; CDR3nt: TGTGCCATCAGCGCTGGGACTTGGGGAGAGACCCAGTACTTC; j_gene: TRBJ2-5; v_gene: TRBV10-3; d_gene: NA; abundance: many
CDR3aa: CASTDRLTYEQYF; CDR3nt: TGTGCCAGCACTGACAGGTTGACCTACGAGCAGTACTTC; j_gene: TRBJ2-7; v_gene: TRBV27; d_gene: NA; abundance: many
CDR3aa: CSAGGDRREGGETQYF; CDR3nt: TGCAGTGCCGGGGGGGATCGGCGGGAGGGCGGAGAGACCCAGTACTTC; j_gene: TRBJ2-5; v_gene: TRBV20-1; d_gene: TRBD2; abundance: NA
CDR3aa: CASSRTGVQETQYF; CDR3nt: TGTGCCAGTAGTCGAACAGGGGTTCAAGAGACCCAGTACTTC; j_gene: TRBJ2-5; v_gene: TRBV19; d_gene: TRBD1; abundance: NA
CDR3aa: CASSGPEGEKLFF; CDR3nt: TGTGCCAGTAGTGGGCCAGAAGGCGAAAAACTGTTTTTT; j_gene: TRBJ1-4; v_gene: TRBV19; d_gene: NA; abundance: many
CDR3aa: CASSFPGGLAYRSSYNEQFF; CDR3nt: TGTGCCAGCAGCTTCCCAGGGGGACTAGCGTACAGGAGCTCCTACAATGAGCAGTTCTTC; j_gene: TRBJ2-1; v_gene: TRBV7-3; d_gene: TRBD2; abundance: few
CDR3aa: CASSLERAVPDTQYF; CDR3nt: TGTGCCAGCAGTTTAGAGAGGGCTGTCCCAGATACGCAGTATTTT; j_gene: TRBJ2-3; v_gene: TRBV12-3/TRBV12-4; d_gene: NA; abundance: many
CDR3aa: CASSPSNEQFF; CDR3nt: TGTGCCAGCAGCCCGAGCAATGAGCAGTTCTTC; j_gene: TRBJ2-1; v_gene: TRBV18; d_gene: NA; abundance: many
CDR3aa: CASSQAGQVNQPQHF; CDR3nt: TGTGCCAGCAGCCAAGCGGGACAGGTAAATCAGCCCCAGCATTTT; j_gene: TRBJ1-5; v_gene: TRBV3-1; d_gene: TRBD1; abundance: many
CDR3aa: CASSTGQVYYEQYF; CDR3nt: TGTGCCAGCAGCACAGGGCAGGTGTATTACGAGCAGTACTTC; j_gene: TRBJ2-7; v_gene: TRBV6-1; d_gene: NA; abundance: many
CDR3aa: CASSLPRTSGNTGELFF; CDR3nt: TGTGCCAGCAGTTTACCCCGGACTAGCGGCAACACCGGGGAGCTGTTTTTT; j_gene: TRBJ2-2; v_gene: TRBV27; d_gene: TRBD2; abundance: many
CDR3aa: CASNRRGNSYEQYF; CDR3nt: TGTGCCAGCAACCGGCGGGGGAACTCCTACGAGCAGTACTTC; j_gene: TRBJ2-7; v_gene: TRBV27; d_gene: TRBD2; abundance: NA
CDR3aa: CSGGGRETQYF; CDR3nt: TGCAGCGGAGGGGGCAGGGAGACCCAGTACTTC; j_gene: TRBJ2-5; v_gene: TRBV29-1; d_gene: TRBD1; abundance: NA
CDR3aa: CSAMVAALDEQFF; CDR3nt: TGCAGTGCGATGGTAGCGGCTCTAGATGAGCAGTTCTTC; j_gene: TRBJ2-1; v_gene: TRBV20-1; d_gene: NA; abundance: many
CDR3aa: CASTLRAQGGYGYTF; CDR3nt: TGTGCCAGCACCCTGCGGGCACAGGGAGGCTATGGCTACACCTTC; j_gene: TRBJ1-2; v_gene: TRBV12-3/TRBV12-4; d_gene: NA; abundance: many
CDR3aa: CASSLRDGSNQPQHF; CDR3nt: TGTGCCAGCAGCTTAAGGGACGGAAGCAATCAGCCCCAGCATTTT; j_gene: TRBJ1-5; v_gene: TRBV13; d_gene: NA; abundance: few
CDR3aa: CASRIQGAKEKLFF; CDR3nt: TGTGCCAGCAGAATACAGGGGGCGAAAGAAAAACTGTTTTTT; j_gene: TRBJ1-4; v_gene: TRBV2; d_gene: TRBD1; abundance: many
CDR3aa: CASSPKSAYEQYF; CDR3nt: TGTGCCAGCAGTCCAAAAAGCGCCTACGAGCAGTACTTC; j_gene: TRBJ2-7; v_gene: TRBV12-3/TRBV12-4; d_gene: NA; abundance: many
CDR3aa: CASALGQGVYNEQFF; CDR3nt: TGTGCTAGTGCCCTGGGCCAGGGGGTGTACAATGAGCAGTTCTTC; j_gene: TRBJ2-1; v_gene: TRBV12-5; d_gene: TRBD1; abundance: many
CDR3aa: CASSPGGRAETQYF; CDR3nt: TGTGCCAGCTCCCCCGGCGGGAGAGCGGAGACCCAGTACTTC; j_gene: TRBJ2-5; v_gene: TRBV9; d_gene: TRBD2; abundance: few
CDR3aa: CAISAGGQDQPQHF; CDR3nt: TGTGCCATCAGTGCGGGGGGACAGGATCAGCCCCAGCATTTT; j_gene: TRBJ1-5; v_gene: TRBV10-3; d_gene: TRBD1; abundance: many
CDR3aa: CASSGDRALTGGDF; CDR3nt: TGTGCCAGCAGCGGGGACAGGGCCCTGACGGGGGGCGACTTC; j_gene: TRBJ2-5; v_gene: TRBV2; d_gene: TRBD1; abundance: many
CDR3aa: CAWSAHNEQFF; CDR3nt: TGTGCCTGGAGTGCCCACAATGAGCAGTTCTTC; j_gene: TRBJ2-1; v_gene: TRBV30; d_gene: NA; abundance: once
CDR3aa: CASRQQNTGELFF; CDR3nt: TGTGCCAGCCGACAGCAGAACACCGGGGAGCTGTTTTTT; j_gene: TRBJ2-2; v_gene: TRBV11-2; d_gene: NA; abundance: few
CDR3aa: CASSYSGGAADTQYF; CDR3nt: TGTGCCAGCAGTTACTCAGGCGGTGCTGCAGATACGCAGTATTTT; j_gene: TRBJ2-3; v_gene: TRBV6-2/TRBV6-3; d_gene: NA; abundance: many
CDR3aa: CSAPSGGAYEQYF; CDR3nt: TGCAGTGCTCCCTCAGGGGGGGCTTACGAGCAGTACTTC; j_gene: TRBJ2-7; v_gene: TRBV20-1; d_gene: NA; abundance: many
CDR3aa: CARGLAEEETQYF; CDR3nt: TGTGCCAGGGGACTAGCGGAGGAGGAGACCCAGTACTTC; j_gene: TRBJ2-5; v_gene: TRBV19; d_gene: TRBD2; abundance: few
CDR3aa: CASSLSSDRGYSTDTQYF; CDR3nt: TGTGCCAGCAGTTTATCGAGTGACAGGGGGTATAGCACAGATACGCAGTATTTT; j_gene: TRBJ2-3; v_gene: TRBV27; d_gene: TRBD1; abundance: many
CDR3aa: CASAGFRDIRSSTQYF; CDR3nt: TGTGCCAGCGCCGGGTTTAGAGATATTCGATCGTCGACCCAGTACTTC; j_gene: TRBJ2-5; v_gene: TRBV27; d_gene: NA; abundance: many
CDR3aa: CASSLWTTGGRGTGELFF; CDR3nt: TGTGCCAGCAGTTTATGGACTACAGGGGGTCGTGGCACCGGGGAGCTGTTTTTT; j_gene: TRBJ2-2; v_gene: TRBV28; d_gene: TRBD1; abundance: few
CDR3aa: CASSSGLLRSYNEQFF; CDR3nt: TGTGCCAGCAGCTCTGGGCTTCTCCGCTCCTACAATGAGCAGTTCTTC; j_gene: TRBJ2-1; v_gene: TRBV7-2; d_gene: NA; abundance: NA
CDR3aa: CASSVAPNYGYTF; CDR3nt: TGTGCCAGCAGCGTAGCGCCGAACTATGGCTACACCTTC; j_gene: TRBJ1-2; v_gene: TRBV9; d_gene: NA; abundance: many
CDR3aa: CASSPQPGNSPLHF; CDR3nt: TGTGCCAGCTCACCGCAACCAGGGAATTCACCCCTCCACTTT; j_gene: TRBJ1-6; v_gene: TRBV18; d_gene: NA; abundance: few
CDR3aa: CASTQDRGRQETQYF; CDR3nt: TGTGCCAGCACCCAGGACAGGGGGCGACAAGAGACCCAGTACTTC; j_gene: TRBJ2-5; v_gene: TRBV28; d_gene: TRBD1; abundance: many
CDR3aa: CASSQGAGISPHEQFF; CDR3nt: TGTGCCAGCAGCCAGGGCGCCGGGATTAGTCCCCATGAGCAGTTCTTC; j_gene: TRBJ2-1; v_gene: TRBV7-2; d_gene: NA; abundance: NA
CDR3aa: CASSLKTGLAGPGSSEQYF; CDR3nt: TGTGCCAGCAGTTTAAAAACAGGACTAGCGGGCCCCGGGTCAAGCGAGCAGTACTTC; j_gene: TRBJ2-7; v_gene: TRBV27; d_gene: TRBD2; abundance: many
CDR3aa: CASSYFPDSNQPQHF; CDR3nt: TGTGCCAGCAGTTATTTCCCCGATAGCAATCAGCCCCAGCATTTT; j_gene: TRBJ1-5; v_gene: TRBV6-1; d_gene: NA; abundance: many
CDR3aa: CASSGRDRYTGELFF; CDR3nt: TGTGCCAGCAGCGGCCGGGACAGATACACCGGGGAGCTGTTTTTT; j_gene: TRBJ2-2; v_gene: TRBV3-1; d_gene: TRBD1; abundance: few
CDR3aa: CASSWGRAVRKLFF; CDR3nt: TGTGCCAGCAGCTGGGGCAGGGCGGTGAGGAAACTGTTTTTT; j_gene: TRBJ1-4; v_gene: TRBV5-6; d_gene: NA; abundance: few